Presented here are 10 T cell receptor beta chains from one specimen sequenced in a study of blood T cell repertoires in COVID-19. Produced via immunoSEQ multiplex PCR; TCRdb's table is partial and in-frame only. The table shows more than 300,000 clones, with nearly 90% occurring only once. Input material: PBMCs or T cells enriched from blood (not recorded which). The receptors shown here come from a woman aged 25 to 39 who had recovered from COVID-19.

CDR3 in DNA: TGTGCCATCAGTGAGGGACAGGGTCAGCCCCAGCATTTT. It translates to CAISEGQGQPQHF. This chain connects TRBV10-3 to TRBJ1-5, with 8 positions matching TRBD1. The CDR3 extends over 13 amino acids. Trimming removed 2 bases from V and 6 bases from J; junction bases left unmatched: 0. Per the germline V gene, CDR1 is ENHRY and CDR2 is SYGVKD.

The rearrangement joins TRBV2 to TRBJ2-7; TRBD1 matches at 7 bases. V was clipped by 4 bases and J by 2 bases; unmatched bases: 11. Germline assignment: CDR1 SNHLY and CDR2 FYNNEI. This CDR3 region has 16 residues. CDR3 protein: CASSGRLGQGAYEQYF. For the CDR3, the DNA is TGTGCCAGCAGTGGGCGTCTGGGCCAGGGGGCCTACGAGCAGTACTTC.

The V and J genes are TRBV30 and TRBJ2-6; D gene ambiguous. CDR3 length equals 11 residues. Deletions cut 4 bases from V and 9 bases from J, with 7 bases between. CDR1 GTSNPN and CDR2 SVGIG come from the germline V gene (reference sequence). CDR3 in DNA: TGTGCCTGGAAGGAGTTCAACGTCCTGACTTTC. Amino acid sequence: CAWKEFNVLTF.

The chain links TRBV19 to TRBJ2-7; 12 bases fit TRBD1. The germline CDR1 and CDR2 sequences are LNHDA and SQIVND (reference sequence). Trimming took 4 bases from V and 6 from J; bases not matched to a gene: 10. This CDR3 region has 16 residues. The CDR3 region is CASSNQFRDRGLEQYF. For the CDR3, the DNA is TGTGCCAGTAGTAACCAATTCCGGGACAGGGGGCTCGAGCAGTACTTC.

The chain uses TRBV5-6 and TRBJ1-3; D not resolved. Trimming left V 0 bases short and J 0 bases short, with 10 bases between. The germline gives CDR1 SGHDT, CDR2 YYEEEE. This CDR3 comprises 16 residues. Here the CDR3 reads CASSLDGRDSGNTIYF. The CDR3 nucleotides are TGTGCCAGCAGCTTGGACGGACGGGACTCTGGAAACACCATATATTTT.

In the case of this clone: An end of the junction does not agree with germline; a read error may underlie this. The chain uses TRBV24-1 and TRBJ1-2; the D is unclear. The CDR3 contains 11 residues. Germline V gives CDR1 KGHDR, CDR2 SFDVKD. The CDR3 DNA reads as TGTGCCACCAGTGATTTGTCTGAATTAGTCTTC. Amino acids: CATSDLSELVF.

The gene calls are TRBV30 and TRBJ2-5, with 8 bases aligning to TRBD2. CDR3 length: 12 residues. The V segment lost 2 bases and the J segment 4 bases; nucleotides outside the gene matches: 0. Germline CDR1 GTSNPN, CDR2 SVGIG (reference sequence). CDR3 in amino acids: CAWSTSGETQYF. CDR3 bases: TGTGCCTGGAGTACTAGCGGAGAGACCCAGTACTTC. The variable domain in full, completed from reference TRBV30 and TRBJ2-5, reads SQTIHQWPATLVQPVGSPLSLECTVEGTSNPNLYWYRQAAGRGLQLLFYSVGIGQISSEVPQNLSASRPQDRQFILSSKKLLLSDSGFYLCAWSTSGETQYFGPGTRLLVL.

The rearrangement joins TRBV18 to TRBJ1-1; D gene ambiguous. CDR1 KGHSH and CDR2 LQKENI come from the germline V gene. Trimming removed 3 bases from V and 7 bases from J, with 15 bases in between. The CDR3 sequence is 14 residues long. The CDR3 nucleotides read TGTGCCAGCTCACCGCGGGAATCGCGGGGTGAAGCTTTCTTT. It codes for CASSPRESRGEAFF.

The V gene is TRBV6-5, the J gene TRBJ1-6; D gene uncertain. CDR3 length: 14 amino acids. The germline V gene encodes CDR1 MNHEY and CDR2 SVGAGI. Trimming left V 5 bases short and J 1 base short, with 6 bases between. This CDR3 reads CASSTGSYNSPLHF. As DNA, the CDR3 is TGTGCCAGCAGTACGGGGTCCTATAATTCACCCCTCCACTTT.

The gene calls are TRBV30 and TRBJ2-2; D is possibly TRBD1 (7 bases). The CDR3 has 16 residues. The germline V gene encodes CDR1 GTSNPN and CDR2 SVGIG (reference sequence). V was clipped by 0 bases and J by 3 bases, with 14 bases between them. The CDR3: CAWSVRETGYTGELFF. CDR3 DNA sequence: TGTGCCTGGAGTGTACGGGAGACAGGGTACACCGGGGAGCTGTTTTTT.